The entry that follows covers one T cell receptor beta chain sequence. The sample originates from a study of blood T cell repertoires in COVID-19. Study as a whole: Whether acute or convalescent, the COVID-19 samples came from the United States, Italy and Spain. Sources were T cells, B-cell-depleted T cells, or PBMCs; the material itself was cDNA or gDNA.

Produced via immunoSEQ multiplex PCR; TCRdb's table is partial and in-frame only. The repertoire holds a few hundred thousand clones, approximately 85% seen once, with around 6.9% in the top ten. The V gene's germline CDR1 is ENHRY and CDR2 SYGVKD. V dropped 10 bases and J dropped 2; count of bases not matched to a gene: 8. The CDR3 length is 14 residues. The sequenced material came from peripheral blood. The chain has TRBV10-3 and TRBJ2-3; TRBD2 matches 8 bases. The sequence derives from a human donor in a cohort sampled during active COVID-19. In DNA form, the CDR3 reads TGTGCCACCCATAGCGGGGTTTTCACAGATACGCAGTATTTT. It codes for CATHSGVFTDTQYF.